This T cell receptor beta chain was profiled in a study of control samples from healthy donors and cancer patients (dated by TCRdb to the early 2020s). V gives up 2 bases and J gives up 4 bases, and the segment between their germline ends measures 9 bases. The CDR3 covers 13 residues, taking in both the cysteine and the phenylalanine. The read is trimmed to its CDR3 DNA, 39 bases read in frame from base 1. CDR1 SGHNT and CDR2 YYREEE were looked up in the germline V gene (reference sequence). Receptors were amplified or captured by the immunoSEQ multiplex PCR assay. Imported from immuneACCESS, the table was reduced by TCRdb to in-frame sequences with V and J called. These copies leave out some clones; in studies compared against another copy, an unresolved V gene accounts for under half, and the cause of the remainder is not known. The sample table holds 350,000 to 450,000 clones, of which about nine tenths were seen once. In total, the top ten clones hold around 6.4% of the sample.

A word on this clone: Its antigen is not yet known. It has no much larger one-base neighbor in the sample; base qualities were not kept.

This clonotype originated in a man aged 40-49 years with head and neck cancer. The sample consisted of PBMCs. In this chain, TRBV5-4 is recombined with TRBJ1-1; confidence is insufficient to name the D gene. The bases are TGTGCCAGCAGCTTCTCGGGTCGCACTGAAGCTTTCTTT. This yields the protein CASSFSGRTEAFF.